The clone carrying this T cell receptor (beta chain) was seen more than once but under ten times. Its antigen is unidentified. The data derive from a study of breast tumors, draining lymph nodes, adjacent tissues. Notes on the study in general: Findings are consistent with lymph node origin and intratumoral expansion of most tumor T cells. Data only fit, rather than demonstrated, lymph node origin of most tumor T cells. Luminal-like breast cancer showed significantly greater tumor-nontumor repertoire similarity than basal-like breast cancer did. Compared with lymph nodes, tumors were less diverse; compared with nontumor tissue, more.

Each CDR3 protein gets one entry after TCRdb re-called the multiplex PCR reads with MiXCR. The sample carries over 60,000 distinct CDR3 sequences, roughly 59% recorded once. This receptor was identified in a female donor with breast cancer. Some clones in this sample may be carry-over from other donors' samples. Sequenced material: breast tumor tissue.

In DNA, the CDR3 is TGTGCCAGTAGTCCAACAGGGGGCATCACTGAAGCTTTCTTT. This sequence encodes CASSPTGGITEAFF. The chain is built from TRBV19 and TRBJ1-1, with 9 bases aligning to TRBD1. The CDR3 sequence is 14 residues long. Unmatched junction bases numbered 5, after V lost 5 bases and J lost 4 bases. Germline CDR1 reads LNHDA; CDR2 reads SQIVND (reference sequence).